This TCR beta chain derives from a study of CD8+CD57+ T cells in acquired aplastic anemia. Across the study: Mean yield of DNA from sorted CD4+ and CD8+ cells was around 3 ug.

The TCR beta profiling, which covered VDJ combination and CDR3 sequence, was carried out using genomic DNA as the template. TCRdb fed the reads into MiXCR, producing one record per CDR3 protein. This repertoire shows 200,000 or so distinct CDR3 sequences, roughly two thirds found once; its top ten account for about three fifths. Germline V gives CDR1 DFQATT, CDR2 SNEGSKA (reference sequence). V lost 6 bases and J 3 bases, leaving 15 bases between the germline ends. CDR3 length equals 13 residues. Patients picked for sequencing had shown CD8+CD57+ cell expansion detected by flow cytometry. Each patient carried a diagnosis of severe acquired aplastic anemia. To note about this clonotype: Its antigen is currently unknown.

Findings and caveats of the study: The number of CD8+ CDR3 sequences shared by patients and controls was under 35.

The chain employs TRBV20-1 and TRBJ2-7, with a possible D match to TRBD1 (5 bases). The receptor comes from a human donor with aplastic anemia. Sequenced input: sorted CD4+, CD8+, or CD8+CD57+ T cells (not recorded which) from PBMCs. DNA for the CDR3: TGCAGTGCCGTGGGGCAGACACTCTACGAGCAGTACTTC. Translation: CSAVGQTLYEQYF.